These T cell receptor beta chains were read from a single sample in a study of CD8+CD57+ T cells in acquired aplastic anemia. TCRdb itself ran the reads through MiXCR, one entry per CDR3 protein. Of fewer than 300,000 distinct CDR3 sequences in the sample, 82% were seen once. The specimen was sorted CD4+, CD8+, or CD8+CD57+ T cells (not recorded which) from PBMCs. These receptors were taken from a human donor with aplastic anemia. Both conserved end residues are part of each CDR3. D genes are given only for firm matches. For some rows the clone size is stated as once, few or many, or as a class when expanded; others skip it.

TRBV15	TRBJ2-5	.	14	.	CGAIGGSALKTQYF	TGCGGTGCCATCGGAGGCAGCGCGCTGAAGACCCAGTACTTC
TRBV9	TRBJ2-5	.	14	.	CASSLRGRETNTYF	TGTGCCAGCAGCTTAAGGGGGAGGGAAACAAATACGTACTTC
TRBV9	TRBJ1-5	.	14	.	CASSGWDNNPPQHF	TGTGCCAGCAGTGGGTGGGATAACAACCCGCCCCAGCATTTT
TRBV19	TRBJ2-5	TRBD1	17	.	CASSIGTGGLGQETQYF	TGTGCCAGTAGTATAGGGACAGGGGGCCTGGGACAAGAGACCCAGTACTTC
TRBV7-9	TRBJ2-1	TRBD2	22	.	CDSSIYIGSVETAGGRYNEQFF	TGTGACAGCAGCATATATATCGGCAGCGTTGAAACGGCGGGGGGACGCTACAATGAGCAGTTCTTC
TRBV20-1	TRBJ1-1	TRBD1	15	.	CSASSDRGRGTEAFF	TGCAGTGCCAGCAGTGACAGGGGGCGCGGCACTGAAGCTTTCTTT
TRBV7-9	TRBJ2-1	TRBD2	16	.	CASSFKSSGGIDEQFF	TGTGCCAGCAGCTTTAAAAGTAGCGGGGGGATCGATGAGCAGTTCTTC
TRBV7-9	TRBJ2-3	TRBD2	14	.	CASSHAGGRSTQYF	TGTGCCAGCAGCCATGCGGGAGGACGTTCTACGCAGTATTTT
TRBV15	TRBJ1-1	.	15	few	CATSRDTTGNTEAFF	TGTGCCACCAGCAGAGATACTACAGGGAACACTGAAGCTTTCTTT
TRBV7-9	TRBJ2-5	.	13	.	CASSFRGPETQYF	TGTGCCAGCAGTTTCCGCGGCCCAGAGACCCAGTACTTC
TRBV20-1	TRBJ1-5	.	13	.	CSAFPGINQPQHF	TGCAGTGCTTTTCCCGGTATCAATCAGCCCCAGCATTTT
TRBV7-9	TRBJ2-5	.	14	.	CASSSGRGYTQYFF	TGTGCCAGCAGCAGCGGCAGGGGATATACGCAGTATTTTTTC
TRBV7-9	TRBJ2-1	.	16	.	CASSFQSRGGQDEQFF	TGTGCCAGCAGCTTTCAAAGCAGAGGGGGGCAGGATGAGCAGTTCTTC
TRBV15	TRBJ2-7	TRBD2	15	.	CATSSQLGPGGEQYF	TGTGCCACCAGCAGCCAACTGGGACCGGGGGGCGAGCAGTACTTC
TRBV15	TRBJ2-3	.	16	once	CATSRGTGQHTHNQYF	TGTGCCACCAGCAGAGGCACAGGGCAACACACACATAACCAGTATTTT
TRBV7-3	TRBJ1-5	.	16	.	CASSRQPRHVEHCQHF	TGTGCCAGCTCAAGACAGCCCAGACATGTTGAACACTGCCAGCATTTT
TRBV9	TRBJ1-2	.	16	.	CASSVEGSFNQPHYTF	TGTGCCAGCAGCGTGGAGGGGTCTTTTAATCAACCCCACTACACCTTC
TRBV7-8	TRBJ2-5	TRBD2	15	.	CASSSSGAWEATQYF	TGTGCCAGCAGTTCTAGCGGAGCTTGGGAAGCGACGCAGTACTTC
TRBV6-1	TRBJ2-1	TRBD2	16	.	CARALTKRGYYNEQFF	TGTGCCAGGGCCTTAACGAAGCGGGGGTACTACAATGAGCAGTTCTTC
TRBV2	TRBJ1-6	TRBD1	15	.	CASSVQTGANSPLHF	TGTGCCAGCAGCGTCCAGACAGGGGCCAATTCACCCCTCCACTTT
TRBV20-1	TRBJ2-5	.	15	.	CSASVSTGLGLTQYF	TGCAGTGCTAGTGTTAGTACAGGGCTCGGTTTGACCCAGTACTTC
TRBV7-2	TRBJ1-2	.	12	.	CASSTDRIGYTF	TGTGCCAGCAGCACCGATCGTATCGGCTACACCTTC
TRBV10-3	TRBJ1-6	.	14	.	CAISVDSSRSPLHF	TGTGCCATCAGCGTCGACAGCAGCCGTTCACCCCTCCACTTT
TRBV9	TRBJ2-3	.	14	.	CASSVGGAYMKNYF	TGTGCCAGCAGCGTAGGGGGCGCGTACATGAAAAACTATTTT
TRBV9	TRBJ1-1	.	15	.	CASSVASSNEQFSFF	TGTGCCAGCAGCGTGGCTAGCTCGAATGAGCAGTTCTCTTTCTTT
TRBV7-8	TRBJ2-5	.	14	.	CATSIGGGPETQYF	TGTGCCACCAGCATAGGCGGCGGGCCCGAGACGCAGTATTTC
TRBV19	TRBJ2-3	.	14	.	CASSIARGPDNEHF	TGTGCCAGTAGTATAGCTAGAGGTCCCGATAATGAGCATTTT
TRBV5-4	TRBJ1-5	.	14	.	CASRMTSGNQPQHF	TGTGCCAGCCGGATGACTAGCGGGAATCAGCCCCAGCATTTT
TRBV15	TRBJ2-3	TRBD1	14	.	CATSRIDRADTQYF	TGTGCCACCAGCAGAATCGACAGGGCAGATACGCAGTATTTT
TRBV7-2	TRBJ1-1	.	15	.	CASSRGLTSNNQDFF	TGTGCCAGCAGCCGAGGTCTGACTAGCAACAATCAAGATTTCTTT
TRBV6-1	TRBJ2-3	TRBD1	14	.	CASSEGAGGSTQYF	TGTGCCAGCAGTGAAGGGGCAGGGGGCTCAACCCAGTATTTT
TRBV25-1	TRBJ2-1	TRBD2	16	few	CASSENGLAGGREQFF	TGTGCCAGCAGTGAAAACGGACTAGCGGGAGGGCGTGAGCAGTTCTTC
TRBV9	TRBJ1-1	TRBD1	16	.	CASSPRPGTGNTEAFF	TGTGCCAGCAGCCCTCGTCCCGGGACAGGGAACACTGAAGCTTTCTTT
TRBV5-5	TRBJ2-3	.	15	.	CASSASGTGEHTQYF	TGTGCCAGCAGCGCCAGCGGAACGGGAGAACATACGCAGTATTTT
TRBV2	TRBJ2-4	.	15	.	CASSSNVIAKNIQYF	TGTGCCAGCAGCTCTAACGTAATAGCCAAAAACATTCAGTACTTC
TRBV6-5	TRBJ1-1	.	15	.	CASSQTSGTGVEAFF	TGTGCCAGCAGCCAGACCTCCGGCACAGGCGTTGAAGCTTTCTTT
TRBV7-2	TRBJ2-2	TRBD1	14	.	CASSQQGNIGELFF	TGTGCCAGCAGCCAACAGGGGAATATCGGGGAGCTGTTTTTT
TRBV9	TRBJ1-1	.	15	.	CASSVSHTEGSEAFF	TGTGCCAGCAGCGTATCACACACTGAGGGTTCTGAAGCTTTCTTT
TRBV7-7	TRBJ2-5	.	14	.	CASSPDPPGETQYF	TGTGCCAGCAGTCCTGACCCTCCGGGGGAGACCCAATACTTC
TRBV20-1	TRBJ2-1	.	14	.	CSARGGDPSDEQFF	TGCAGTGCTAGAGGCGGTGACCCTTCCGATGAGCAGTTCTTC
TRBV20-1	TRBJ2-7	.	15	.	CSARENLYESYEQYF	TGCAGTGCTAGAGAAAATTTGTATGAGTCCTACGAGCAGTACTTC
TRBV2	TRBJ1-2	.	15	.	CASSEEGNHQPRYTF	TGTGCCAGCAGCGAAGAAGGGAACCATCAGCCCCGCTACACCTTC
TRBV5-4	TRBJ2-1	TRBD2	15	.	CASSLGEGIYNEQFF	TGTGCCAGCAGCTTGGGGGAGGGGATCTACAATGAGCAGTTCTTC
TRBV7-7	TRBJ2-3	.	12	once	CAGIGGSETQYF	TGTGCCGGTATTGGGGGGTCGGAGACGCAGTATTTC
TRBV2	TRBJ2-7	.	14	.	CASRDGTTDNEQYF	TGTGCCAGCAGGGACGGGACCACGGATAACGAGCAGTACTTC
TRBV19	TRBJ2-1	.	15	many	CASSIGGVLYNEQFF	TGTGCCAGTAGTATAGGGGGGGTGTTGTACAATGAGCAGTTCTTC
TRBV10-3	TRBJ2-3	TRBD1	16	.	CAISERTGLTQDAQYF	TGTGCCATCAGTGAACGGACAGGGTTGACTCAGGATGCGCAGTATTTT
TRBV7-9	TRBJ1-1	.	16	.	CASSFKTSVGIIQAFF	TGTGCCAGCAGCTTTAAAACAAGCGTGGGGATCATACAAGCTTTCTTT
TRBV7-9	TRBJ2-7	.	13	.	CASSSTPTNEEYF	TGTGCCAGCAGCTCAACCCCGACGAACGAGGAGTACTTC
TRBV5-1	TRBJ1-6	.	16	.	CASRLRLGHNNSPLHF	TGCGCCAGCAGGTTACGACTAGGGCACAATAATTCACCCCTCCACTTT
TRBV7-9	TRBJ2-3	TRBD2	15	few	CASSTPSGSGDTQYF	TGTGCCAGCAGCACGCCTAGCGGGAGCGGAGATACGCAGTATTTT
TRBV10-3	TRBJ2-7	TRBD2	16	.	CAISVFGGGGRDAQYF	TGTGCCATCAGCGTGTTTGGGGGCGGGGGGAGAGATGCGCAGTACTTC
TRBV19	TRBJ1-1	.	15	.	CASSLALAAYNEPFF	TGTGCCAGTAGCTTAGCTCTCGCAGCCTACAATGAACCGTTCTTT
TRBV7-2	TRBJ2-5	.	15	.	CASSLALGLEDAQYF	TGTGCCAGCAGCTTGGCTTTGGGACTGGAAGATGCCCAGTACTTC
TRBV15	TRBJ1-5	.	16	.	CATSRARVDSPWPQHF	TGTGCCACCAGCAGAGCCCGAGTCGACAGCCCGTGGCCCCAGCATTTT
TRBV27	TRBJ1-6	.	14	many	CASSLQPDNSPLHF	TGTGCCAGCAGTTTACAGCCTGATAATTCACCCCTCCACTTT
TRBV2	TRBJ1-6	TRBD1	15	.	CASRGSDRANSLLHF	TGTGCCAGCAGGGGATCGGACAGGGCCAATTCACTCCTCCACTTT
TRBV2	TRBJ1-5	.	14	.	CASSLAGSTEPQHF	TGTGCCAGCAGCTTAGCGGGTAGTACCGAGCCGCAGCATTTT
TRBV15	TRBJ1-2	.	15	many	CATSRDLSTYYGYTF	TGTGCCACCAGCAGAGATCTAAGCACTTACTATGGCTACACCTTC